This T cell receptor beta chain was documented in a study of shared clonotypes between healthy human individuals. Study at large: Donors were a couple of women and a few men aged 18 to 49. CD4 naive and memory got three plates each, CD8 naive two, CD8 memory one.

TCRdb's table, derived via immunoSEQ multiplex PCR, lists solely in-frame clones and lacks some. The sample consists of a few million clones, around 95% of them appearing once. As defined, naive CD8 cells were CD45RO-negative and positively selected for CCR7, with terminally differentiated effector memory CD45RA+ cells excluded. There were only Caucasian adults among the donors, and all lived in Nashville, Tennessee. This CDR3 region has 12 residues. Trimming removed 4 bases at V and 10 bases at J, with 13 bases between. The germline V gene has CDR1 MGHRA and CDR2 YSYEKL. V gene TRBV4-1 combines with J gene TRBJ1-2; no clear D. This clonotype was obtained from a man younger than 35 in good health. Some clones in this sample may be carry-over from other donors' samples. The sequenced sample consisted of naive CD8+ T cells from PBMCs. The CDR3 nucleotides are TGCGCCAGCAGCCCCGAGGGCCTACTCTACACCTTC. Translating it yields CASSPEGLLYTF.